The rows below give T cell receptor beta chains drawn from one sample of a study of blood T cell repertoires in COVID-19. Measured with immunoSEQ multiplex PCR; TCRdb has only the in-frame clones, and not every one. The table records around 700,000 clones, just under 90% of them present only once. Material: peripheral blood. These receptors were taken from a woman between 18 and 29 years old with acute or convalescent COVID-19. The CDR3 runs from the conserved cysteine through the conserved F or W. The D gene is left open where the match is weak. Expanded clones get a size class; other rows say once, few or many, or leave the size out.

j_call v_call clone_size d_call cdr3_aa cdr3_nt
TRBJ2-7 TRBV6-5 - TRBD1 CAIWDRDTYEQYF TGTGCCATATGGGACAGGGACACCTACGAGCAGTACTTC
TRBJ1-3 TRBV21-1 - - CASSKSTPLDRGPRNTIYF TGTGCCAGCAGCAAAAGCACCCCGTTAGACAGGGGCCCCCGAAACACCATATATTTT
TRBJ1-2 TRBV29-1 - TRBD1 CSAETGLRGYTF TGCAGCGCAGAGACAGGGCTTAGGGGCTACACCTTC
TRBJ1-2 TRBV12-5 - TRBD1 CASGLVVGGQILYGYTF TGTGCTAGTGGTTTGGTCGTAGGGGGACAGATACTCTATGGCTACACCTTC
TRBJ2-5 TRBV3-1/TRBV3-2 - - CASSLLAETQYF TGTGCCAGCAGCCTACTCGCGGAGACCCAGTACTTC
TRBJ1-2 TRBV5-6 - TRBD1 CASRDPGQGRGYGYTF TGTGCCAGCAGGGATCCGGGACAGGGCCGGGGCTATGGCTACACCTTC
TRBJ1-6 TRBV4-1 - TRBD1 CASSQDVRGIGENSPLHF TGCGCCAGCAGCCAAGATGTCAGGGGGATAGGAGAGAATTCACCCCTCCACTTT
TRBJ2-7 TRBV5-8 - - CASNLVGGSYEQYF TGTGCCAGCAATTTGGTAGGGGGTTCCTACGAGCAGTACTTC
TRBJ1-5 TRBV2 - - CASSDQGMGNQPQHF TGTGCCAGCAGTGATCAGGGTATGGGCAATCAGCCCCAGCATTTT
TRBJ2-5 TRBV3-1/TRBV3-2 - TRBD2 CASTQAGPGGAETQYF TGTGCCAGCACCCAAGCGGGGCCGGGGGGGGCGGAGACCCAGTACTTC
TRBJ1-1 TRBV30 - TRBD1 CAWSVGTENTEAFF TGTGCCTGGAGTGTAGGGACAGAGAACACTGAAGCTTTCTTT
TRBJ2-3 TRBV19 - TRBD2 CASSTGGAITDTQYF TGTGCCAGTAGTACCGGGGGGGCCATCACAGATACGCAGTATTTT
TRBJ1-6 TRBV4-1 - - CASSQLTIVTGRNSPLHF TGCGCCAGCAGCCAACTCACGATCGTTACAGGGAGAAATTCACCCCTCCACTTT
TRBJ2-6 TRBV4-3 - - CASSTMQEGESGANVLTF TGCGCCAGCAGTACAATGCAGGAGGGTGAATCCGGGGCCAACGTCCTGACTTTC
TRBJ2-1 TRBV24-1 - - CATSDGVRVGNEQFF TGTGCCACCAGTGATGGGGTCAGGGTCGGCAATGAGCAGTTCTTC
TRBJ2-7 TRBV19 - - CASSTGRASSYEQYF TGTGCCAGTAGTACCGGCAGGGCCAGCTCCTACGAGCAGTACTTC
TRBJ2-3 TRBV6-5 - TRBD2 CASSYGRGDTQYF TGTGCCAGCAGTTACGGGCGGGGGGATACGCAGTATTTT
TRBJ1-2 TRBV3-1/TRBV3-2 few TRBD1 CASTRTGGLGYTF TGTGCCAGCACCCGGACAGGGGGCCTTGGCTACACCTTC
TRBJ1-5 TRBV6-5 - TRBD1 CASRRGQGGWPQHF TGTGCCAGCAGAAGAGGACAGGGGGGGTGGCCCCAGCATTTT
TRBJ1-1 TRBV6-6 once TRBD1 CASSYDRGRTEAFF TGTGCCAGCAGTTATGACAGGGGGCGGACTGAAGCTTTCTTT
TRBJ2-1 TRBV7-5 once - CARSSPRDRALVDYNEQFF TGTGCCAGAAGCTCGCCTCGGGACAGGGCGCTCGTTGACTACAATGAGCAGTTCTTC
TRBJ2-1 TRBV5-1 - TRBD2 CASSSDPVGGGAGNEQFF TGCGCCAGCAGCTCGGACCCGGTCGGCGGGGGGGCCGGCAATGAGCAGTTCTTC
TRBJ2-1 TRBV27 - TRBD2 CASRLAGDNEQFF TGTGCCAGCAGACTAGCGGGGGACAATGAGCAGTTCTTC